These T cell receptor beta chains were read from a single sample in a study of T cell responses to AZD1222 COVID-19 vaccine. Sequencing was performed with immunoSEQ multiplex PCR; in TCRdb, only in-frame clones are kept and a portion is missing. The sample records approximately 99,000 clones, roughly 84% being singletons. This sample comprised peripheral blood, obtained on day 0 of AZD1222 vaccination. The receptors come from an adult in good health. Each CDR3 is given with its conserved first and last residue. A D gene is named only where the DNA matches it firmly. Only some rows state a clone size, as once, few, many or a class for expanded clones.

once	.	TRBV6-1	TRBJ1-4	TGTGCCAGCAGTGAGGGGGGAGAAAATGAAAAACTGTTTTTT	CASSEGGENEKLFF
.	.	TRBV7-8	TRBJ1-6	TGTGCCAGCAGCTTAGCTCCCCCGACACACCGCTCCTATAATTCACCCCTCCACTTT	CASSLAPPTHRSYNSPLHF
.	.	TRBV5-1	TRBJ1-2	TGCGCCAGCAGCTCCCTTACAGGGTACGATGGCTACACCTTC	CASSSLTGYDGYTF
.	TRBD2	TRBV2	TRBJ2-1	TGTGCCAGCATCCCCCTCCCCCTCCGGACTAGCGGGGATGAGAGCTCCTACAATGAGCAGTTCTTC	CASIPLPLRTSGDESSYNEQFF
.	.	TRBV10-2	TRBJ1-1	TGCGCCAGCAGTGAGTCGGCAGGGAACACTGAAGCTTTCTTT	CASSESAGNTEAFF
.	TRBD1	TRBV6-4	TRBJ1-2	TGTGCCAGCCTAAGGACAGGGGACTATGGCTACACCTTC	CASLRTGDYGYTF
.	.	TRBV5-8	TRBJ2-3	TGTGCCAGCAGCCCCCGCGCCGATACGCAGTATTTT	CASSPRADTQYF
.	TRBD2	TRBV14	TRBJ2-2	TGTGCCAGCAGTTCCGGACTAGCGGCTTTTACCGGGGAGCTGTTTTTT	CASSSGLAAFTGELFF
.	TRBD2	TRBV30	TRBJ2-3	TGTGCCTCCGGTACTAGCGGGGGGTACACAGATACGCAGTATTTT	CASGTSGGYTDTQYF
.	.	TRBV6-2/TRBV6-3	TRBJ1-1	TGTGCCAGCAGTTACTCTCTACTGGAGAACACTGAAGCTTTCTTT	CASSYSLLENTEAFF
.	.	TRBV7-6	TRBJ2-2	TGTGCCAGCAGCTCCCCTCATACTTCCCGCGGGGCGAACACCGGGGAGCTGTTTTTT	CASSSPHTSRGANTGELFF
.	.	TRBV5-4	TRBJ2-2	TGTGCCAGCAGCTTGGTCCCCGGGAACACCGGGGAGCTGTTTTTT	CASSLVPGNTGELFF
once	TRBD1	TRBV5-8	TRBJ1-2	TGTGCCAGCAGCAGACCGGGACAGGGAAGGGCCGGGGGCTACACCTTC	CASSRPGQGRAGGYTF
.	.	TRBV4-1	TRBJ1-5	TGCGCCAGCAGCCAAGAAAAGGGGGGCGGACAGCCCCAGCATTTT	CASSQEKGGGQPQHF
.	.	TRBV5-5	TRBJ2-5	TGTGCCAGCACGGCTAGCAACTTCGGGGAGACCCAGTACTTC	CASTASNFGETQYF
few	TRBD1	TRBV30	TRBJ1-2	TGTGCCTGGAGCCGGGACAGGGCCATAGACTATGGCTACACCTTC	CAWSRDRAIDYGYTF
.	TRBD1	TRBV3-1/TRBV3-2	TRBJ1-6	TGTGCCAGCAGCCAAGGGGGGACAGGGGCGCGCTCCTATAATTCACCCCTCCACTTT	CASSQGGTGARSYNSPLHF
.	.	TRBV7-9	TRBJ1-1	TGTGCCAGCAGCCCGGGGACCAATCTAGGAGCTGAAGCTTTCTTT	CASSPGTNLGAEAFF
.	.	TRBV2	TRBJ1-1	TGTGCCAGCAGTGAGAGGACTGAAGCTTTCTTT	CASSERTEAFF
.	.	TRBV5-1	TRBJ1-2	TGCGCCAGCAGCTTGGGAGGGACACGCGACTATGGCTACACCTTC	CASSLGGTRDYGYTF
.	.	TRBV29-1	TRBJ1-2	TGCAGCGTTGAAGGTCGGGGGATTTATGGCTACACCTTC	CSVEGRGIYGYTF
.	TRBD2	TRBV14	TRBJ2-3	TGTGCCAGCAGCCCCTTCTTTAGCGGGGTCAGCACAGATACGCAGTATTTT	CASSPFFSGVSTDTQYF
.	.	TRBV11-3	TRBJ2-1	TGTGCCAGCAGCTGGGGTGGGGGTGAGCAGTTCTTC	CASSWGGGEQFF
.	.	TRBV11-2	TRBJ1-2	TGTGCCAGCCTGAGGGGGTCGAACTATGGCTACACCTTC	CASLRGSNYGYTF
.	.	TRBV28	TRBJ1-1	TGTGCCAGCAACTTGGACAGAGCTCCATATGAAGCTTTCTTT	CASNLDRAPYEAFF
.	.	TRBV28	TRBJ1-1	TGTGCCAGCAGTCGCGGAACTGAAGCTTTCTTT	CASSRGTEAFF
.	TRBD1	TRBV6-5	TRBJ2-3	TGTGCCAGCAGTAGGGGACAGAACACAGATACGCAGTATTTT	CASSRGQNTDTQYF
.	TRBD2	TRBV7-8	TRBJ2-5	TGTGCCAGCAGCTTAGTGCGGGGGGGCCCCCAAGAGACCCAGTACTTC	CASSLVRGGPQETQYF
.	TRBD1	TRBV5-6	TRBJ1-2	TGTGCCAGCAGCATTGACAGGGGGCGCGACTATGGCTACACCTTC	CASSIDRGRDYGYTF
.	.	TRBV6-5	TRBJ2-2	TGTGCCAGCAGTTACTCCTCCCAGGGGAAGGGGGAGCTGTTTTTT	CASSYSSQGKGELFF
once	TRBD1	TRBV11-2	TRBJ1-3	TGTGCCAGCAGCGTCTCCGGGACAGGGGGCTCTGGAAACACCATATATTTT	CASSVSGTGGSGNTIYF